One and the same sample provided the 27 T cell receptor beta chains below, sequenced in a study of blood T cells in healthy people across ages. The authors ran a second PCR of roughly 6 to 12 cycles using a sample-barcoded 5' primer and a J-beta primer mix. MiXCR, run by TCRdb on the 5' RACE reads, gives a single entry per CDR3 protein. The sample gives 1.5 million to 2 million distinct CDR3 sequences, 34% of which show up once; about 11% is in the top ten. The material sequenced was blood. These receptors originate from a woman in her thirties in good health.

This rearrangement joins TRBV7-9 to TRBJ1-3; D perhaps matches TRBD1 (6 bases). Germline lookup yields CDR1 SEHNR and CDR2 FQNEAQ (reference sequence). The CDR3 has 13 amino acids. Trimming left V 3 bases short and J 3 bases short, with 6 bases between. In nucleotides, the CDR3 is TGTGCCAGCAGCTTGGGACATGGAAACACCATATATTTT. Translating it yields CASSLGHGNTIYF.

This clonotype came up a few times. V is TRBV5-1 and J is TRBJ1-2; 7 nucleotides agree with TRBD1. The germline CDR1 and CDR2 sequences are SGHRS and YFSETQ. With V trimmed by 4 bases and J by 0 bases, 9 bases remained unmatched. The CDR3 totals 16 residues. The CDR3 nucleotides read TGCGCCAGCAGCCCGATGACAGGGCTAGCTAACTATGGCTACACCTTC. Encoded protein: CASSPMTGLANYGYTF. Looking up the rest from reference TRBV5-1 and TRBJ1-2 gives the full variable domain: KAGVTQTPRYLIKTRGQQVTLSCSPISGHRSVSWYQQTPGQGLQFLFEYFSETQRNKGNFPGRFSGRQFSNSRSEMNVSTLELGDSALYLCASSPMTGLANYGYTFGSGTRLTVV.

This clonotype appeared many times. The rearrangement links TRBV5-1 to TRBJ2-1; perhaps TRBD1 as D (6 bases). V lost 4 bases, J lost 7 bases, and 18 bases lay in between. CDR1 and CDR2 from the germline V gene are SGHRS and YFSETQ. There are 15 residues in the CDR3. CDR3 sequence reads: CASSVGTSGLNEQFF. The CDR3 DNA reads as TGCGCCAGCAGCGTCGGGACATCAGGGTTGAATGAGCAGTTCTTC. Full variable domain (outside the CDR3, taken from reference TRBV5-1 and TRBJ2-1): KAGVTQTPRYLIKTRGQQVTLSCSPISGHRSVSWYQQTPGQGLQFLFEYFSETQRNKGNFPGRFSGRQFSNSRSEMNVSTLELGDSALYLCASSVGTSGLNEQFFGPGTRLTVL.

This clonotype was counted only a few times. V usage is TRBV9 and J usage is TRBJ2-4; either TRBD1 or TRBD2 may fit D (5 bases each). Germline CDR1 is SGDLS and CDR2 is YYNGEE. Deletions cut 4 bases from V and 0 bases from J, with 29 bases between. CDR3 length equals 21 residues. Here the CDR3 DNA reads TGTGCCAGCAGCCTTAGTAGTAGCGCCGGGACCGATTCTCTAGCCAAAAACATTCAGTACTTC. Protein: CASSLSSSAGTDSLAKNIQYF.

The chain combines TRBV27 with TRBJ1-1; D not certain. Germline V gene data show CDR1 as MNHEY and CDR2 as SMNVEV (reference sequence). This CDR3 region has 15 residues. Between the trimmed V and J ends, which lost 0 bases and 4 bases, there was a span of 12 bases. CDR3 protein: CASSLSSSGRTEAFF. Here the CDR3 DNA reads TGTGCCAGCAGTTTATCGAGTTCAGGCCGCACTGAAGCTTTCTTT.

Regarding this clonotype: At one end, the junction sequence differs from germline, possibly due to a read error. The CDR3 sequence is CAIRLAGYEQYF. The DNA of the CDR3 is TGCGCCATTCGGTTAGCGGGATACGAGCAGTACTTC. The chain recombines TRBV6-1 with TRBJ2-7, with TRBD2 matching 8 bases. Germline CDR1 and CDR2: MNHNS and SASEGT. The CDR3 runs to 12 residues.

This clonotype was found a few times. The gene calls are TRBV4-2 and TRBJ2-7; 8 positions agree with TRBD1. The CDR3 has 15 residues. Trimming took 1 base from V and 3 from J; bases not matched to a gene: 5. Germline CDR1 LGHNA, CDR2 YNFKEQ. For the CDR3, the DNA is TGTGCCAGCAGCCAAGTGTCTGGACAGGGCTACGAGCAGTACTTC. Protein sequence: CASSQVSGQGYEQYF.

This clonotype has a handful of counts. The rearrangement links TRBV7-8 to TRBJ2-2; D unresolved. This CDR3 has 14 amino acids. Trimming left V 4 bases short and J 6 bases short, with 12 bases between. Germline V gene data show CDR1 as SGHVS and CDR2 as FQNEAQ. Here the CDR3 reads CASSYGSTAGELFF. For the CDR3, the DNA is TGTGCCAGCAGCTACGGTAGTACGGCCGGGGAGCTGTTTTTT.

Remarks on this clonotype: This may stem from a read error, because a much larger clone lies one nucleotide away. The V call is TRBV12-3 or TRBV12-4, the J call TRBJ2-1; D might be TRBD1 (5 bases). The CDR3 covers 14 residues. CDR3: CASSYSPGSSERFF. CDR3 DNA sequence: TGTGCCAGCAGTTATTCCCCAGGGTCAAGTGAGCGGTTCTTC.

The chain couples TRBV20-1 to TRBJ1-2; 10 nucleotides agree with TRBD1. CDR3 length equals 15 residues. V lost 5 bases to trimming and J lost 5 bases; unmatched junction nucleotides: 11. Germline lookup yields CDR1 DFQATT and CDR2 SNEGSKA (reference sequence). The CDR3 sequence is CSAQTGTGASYGYTF. CDR3 nucleotides: TGCAGTGCTCAGACCGGGACAGGGGCCTCGTATGGCTACACCTTC.

Note on this clonotype: One junction end disagrees with the germline gene, perhaps due to a read error. The chain employs TRBV27 and TRBJ2-1; 13 nucleotides align to TRBD2. The germline CDR1 and CDR2 sequences are MNHEY and SMNVEV (reference sequence). The CDR3 has 18 residues. CDR3 DNA sequence: TGTGCCTGCAGTTTACTCGCTGGACTAGCGGGAGTTCTAAATGAGCAGTTCTTC. Its translation: CACSLLAGLAGVLNEQFF.

This chain joins TRBV20-1 and TRBJ1-2, with D unclear. Trimming left V 2 bases short and J 6 bases short, with 13 bases between. The germline CDR1 and CDR2 sequences are DFQATT and SNEGSKA (reference sequence). This CDR3 is built from 13 residues. The CDR3 region has the DNA TGCAGTGCTAGACCGACTCCCATAGATGGCTACACCTTC. Translated: CSARPTPIDGYTF.

Remarks on this clonotype: Its ends do not fully match the called genes, so a read error is possible. The genes are TRBV4-1 and TRBJ1-2; TRBD1 is a possible D gene (6 bases). Germline CDR1 MGHRA, CDR2 YSYEKL. CDR3 length: 14 residues. As DNA, the CDR3 is TGCACCAGCAGCCAAGGACAGTCAAACTATGGCTACACCTTC. Amino acid sequence: CTSSQGQSNYGYTF.

Of note for this clonotype: At one end the junction does not follow the germline gene, possibly because of a read error. The chain couples TRBV5-5 to TRBJ2-5; D assignment may be TRBD1 or TRBD2 (5 bases each). This CDR3 has 15 residues. CDR1 SGHKS and CDR2 YYEKEE come from the germline V gene (reference sequence). CDR3 sequence reads: CVSSLVSGTPETQYF. Written as DNA, the CDR3 is TGTGTCAGCAGCTTGGTCTCAGGGACCCCAGAGACCCAGTACTTC.

The J gene is TRBJ2-1, the V gene TRBV6-1; 12 nucleotides line up with TRBD2. The germline V gene has CDR1 MNHNS and CDR2 SASEGT. The length of the CDR3 is 15 residues. The V and J ends lost 8 bases and 5 bases, in that order; junction bases with no gene match: 7. The CDR3 loop reads CASCPSGGADNEQFF. Written as DNA, the CDR3 is TGTGCCAGCTGTCCTAGCGGGGGGGCCGACAATGAGCAGTTCTTC.

V gene TRBV7-3 combines with J gene TRBJ2-5; TRBD2 agrees at 7 bases. The CDR3 has 15 residues. Germline V gives CDR1 SGHTA, CDR2 FQGTGA. The trim removed 6 bases at V and 11 bases at J, leaving 18 bases unmatched. In nucleotides, the CDR3 is TGTGCCAGCAGTACAACCCGGGGGAGGGTCGAGGAGCAGTACTTC. Its translation: CASSTTRGRVEEQYF. The full variable domain, completed using reference TRBV7-3 and TRBJ2-5, is GAGVSQTPSNKVTEKGKYVELRCDPISGHTALYWYRQSLGQGPEFLIYFQGTGAADDSGLPNDRFFAVRPEGSVSTLKIQRTERGDSAVYLCASSTTRGRVEEQYFGPGTRLLVL.

This clonotype was seen a single time. This chain connects TRBV19 to TRBJ2-5, with 10 bases lining up with TRBD2. Germline CDR1 is LNHDA and CDR2 is SQIVND (reference sequence). This CDR3 spans 17 amino acids. The J segment lost 1 base and the V segment lost 3 bases, leaving 8 bases of the junction unmatched. CDR3: CASSMGDLAGVQETQYF. CDR3 coding DNA: TGTGCCAGTAGTATGGGGGATCTAGCGGGGGTCCAAGAGACCCAGTACTTC.

This clonotype was counted ten times or more. The rearrangement uses TRBV12-3 or TRBV12-4 and TRBJ2-7; 9 bases fit TRBD1. The CDR3 consists of 16 residues. Trimming at V came to 6 bases and at J to 6 bases, leaving 15 bases not matched to a gene. The CDR3 region is CASSHYSGQGISEQYF. For the CDR3, the DNA is TGTGCCAGCAGCCACTACTCGGGACAGGGAATTTCCGAGCAGTACTTC.

The CDR3 is CASSYSGRVGQPQHF. In DNA, the CDR3 is TGTGCCAGCAGTTACTCGGGCAGGGTCGGTCAGCCCCAGCATTTT. The chain combines TRBV6-6 with TRBJ1-5, with D perhaps matching TRBD1 (5 bases). CDR3 length equals 15 residues. The germline V gene has CDR1 MNHNY and CDR2 SVGAGI (reference sequence). Trimming left V 0 bases short and J 6 bases short, with 12 bases between.

A few counts support this clonotype. This CDR3 is CASEPGRRDGTQYF. CDR3 in DNA: TGCGCCAGCGAGCCAGGCCGCCGAGACGGGACCCAGTACTTC. V usage is TRBV5-1 and J usage is TRBJ2-5; D remains ambiguous. The V gene's germline CDR1 is SGHRS and CDR2 YFSETQ. The length of the CDR3 is 14 residues. Trimming cost V 7 bases and J 7 bases, with 20 bases left between them.

This clonotype was detected a few times. A much larger clone differs from this one at a single base, so this may be a read error. CDR3 nucleotides: TGTGCCGGCAGTTCGTCCGGGACGGCAAACGAGCAGTACTTC. Amino acids: CAGSSSGTANEQYF. The chain employs TRBV6-2 or TRBV6-3 and TRBJ2-5, with D possibly being TRBD1 or TRBD2 (5 bases each). Matching the DNA end better, TRBJ2-7 makes the J call doubtful. The CDR3 is 14 amino acids. Per germline, CDR1 MNHEY and CDR2 SVGEGT.

CDR3 coding DNA: TGTGCCAGCAGTCCCCCGACATCAGCTGGGACTGAAGCTTTCTTT. This translates into CASSPPTSAGTEAFF. The rearrangement uses TRBV12-3 or TRBV12-4 and TRBJ1-1; no definite D call. V lost 5 bases and J lost 5, with 18 bases in between. The CDR3 consists of 15 residues.

This clonotype was seen many times. The chain links TRBV29-1 to TRBJ2-1, with D perhaps assigned TRBD1 or TRBD2 (5 bases each). This CDR3 region has 14 residues. Trimming removed 1 base at V and 4 bases at J, with 11 bases between. Looked up from germline, CDR1 is SQVTM and CDR2 is ANQGSEA. The CDR3 DNA follows: TGCAGCGTTGAAGTCGGGGCAGGTTACAATGAGCAGTTCTTC. This sequence encodes CSVEVGAGYNEQFF.

The genes are TRBV5-1 and TRBJ2-1, with D maybe TRBD1 (6 bases). This CDR3 is built from 17 residues. Trimming took off 4 bases at V and 0 bases at J, with 17 bases between the two ends. Looked up from germline, CDR1 is SGHRS and CDR2 is YFSETQ. CDR3 DNA: TGCGCCAGCAGCACCCCACAGGGAATGACCTCCTACAATGAGCAGTTCTTC. This translates into CASSTPQGMTSYNEQFF. The full variable domain, with the rest looked up from reference TRBV5-1 and TRBJ2-1, is KAGVTQTPRYLIKTRGQQVTLSCSPISGHRSVSWYQQTPGQGLQFLFEYFSETQRNKGNFPGRFSGRQFSNSRSEMNVSTLELGDSALYLCASSTPQGMTSYNEQFFGPGTRLTVL.

V usage is TRBV12-3 or TRBV12-4 and J usage is TRBJ1-2; the D gene is possibly TRBD1 (5 bases). Trimming took off 3 bases at V and 3 bases at J, with 8 bases between the two ends. The CDR3 covers 13 residues. The CDR3 DNA reads TGTGCCAGCAGTTTTCAGGGCTACTATGGCTACACCTTC. The encoded protein is CASSFQGYYGYTF.

The chain links TRBV7-6 to TRBJ1-2; tentative D call: TRBD1 (6 bases). Trimming pared 3 bases from V and 6 bases from J, leaving 11 bases between. This CDR3 region has 13 residues. Germline V gene sequence: CDR1 SGHVS, CDR2 FNYEAQ. CDR3 sequence (DNA): TGTGCCAGCAGCTTGGGGGGCCCCAATGGCTACACCTTC. It specifies CASSLGGPNGYTF.

This chain joins TRBV19 and TRBJ2-7; 8 positions match TRBD1. The germline CDR1 and CDR2 sequences are LNHDA and SQIVND (reference sequence). The CDR3 has 15 residues. Trimming removed 3 bases from V and 0 bases from J; junction bases left unmatched: 4. The DNA of the CDR3 is TGTGCCAGTAGTATTTCCGGGACAGGCTCCTACGAGCAGTACTTC. Encoded protein: CASSISGTGSYEQYF.